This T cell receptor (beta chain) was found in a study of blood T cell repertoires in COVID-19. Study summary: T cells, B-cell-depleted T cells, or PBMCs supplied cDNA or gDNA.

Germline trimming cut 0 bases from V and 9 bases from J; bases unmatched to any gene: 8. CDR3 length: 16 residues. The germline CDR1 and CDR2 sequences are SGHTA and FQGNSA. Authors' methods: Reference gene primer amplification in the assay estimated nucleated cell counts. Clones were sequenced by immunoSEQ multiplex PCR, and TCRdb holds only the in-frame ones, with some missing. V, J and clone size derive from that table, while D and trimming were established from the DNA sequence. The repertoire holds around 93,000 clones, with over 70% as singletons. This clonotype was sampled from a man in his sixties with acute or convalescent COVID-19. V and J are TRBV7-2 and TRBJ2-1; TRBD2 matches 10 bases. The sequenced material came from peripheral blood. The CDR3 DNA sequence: TGTGCCAGCAGCTTAGCGGGTCTAGCGGGAGTGGGTGAGCAGTTCTTC. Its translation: CASSLAGLAGVGEQFF.